This T cell receptor (beta chain) comes out of a study of cytomegalovirus exposure and HLA in healthy donors. General study findings and limits: Presence/absence analyses supposed approximately even sequencing depth among donors. Using the classifier, cytomegalovirus status was reportedly diagnosed with high specificity and sensitivity.

PCR employed 60 Vbeta and 13 Jbeta primers. Sequencing was performed with immunoSEQ multiplex PCR; in TCRdb, only in-frame clones are kept and a portion is missing. Of 120,000 or so clones in the sample, more than 65% were seen once. As for this clone: Its specificity is not known. Mismatch with germline at one junction end may stem from a read error.

Germline CDR1 LGHNA, CDR2 YNFKEQ. The CDR3 is 19 amino acids. This TCR was sampled from a man aged 25 to 40 in good health and CMV-seropositive. Sequencing input: PBMCs. The chain employs TRBV4-2 and TRBJ2-5; weak D call: TRBD2 (7 bases). Here the CDR3 reads CASGQGGGTGVIRGETQYF. CDR3 DNA sequence: TGTGCCAGCGGCCAAGGGGGAGGGACGGGGGTCATCAGGGGAGAGACCCAGTACTTC.